This TCR beta chain originates from a study of tumor-infiltrating T cells and Merkel cell polyomavirus (dated by TCRdb to about 2017). About the full investigation: CD8+ T cells specific for the Merkel cell polyomavirus KLL epitope were examined in Merkel cell carcinoma patients. Most whole-tumor samples were obtained as 25-micron curls cut from formalin-fixed, paraffin-embedded tissue blocks. In about 14 samples, KLL-tetramer-sorted cells taken from blood or tumor-infiltrating lymphocytes underwent TRB sequencing, as did some eleven matched whole-tumor samples. Patients received varied, non-standardized therapies including chemotherapy, radiation and immunotherapies. Varying disease stages were represented at patient presentation, and patients were followed for a median of approximately 2.8 years (range about 1.1 to 6.0 years). In the whole study, one tumor sample was a frozen nodal tumor digest, and another tumor sample was a flash-frozen core biopsy of a metastasis. Beyond this particular receptor, the publication reports: KLL-specific TRB repertoires were diverse and largely private, with only one public clonotype among 350 to 500 unique sequences, shared by two patients. Because only a single viral epitope was studied, T cells directed against other Merkel cell polyomavirus epitopes were not captured. Significantly improved MCC-specific survival was associated with a higher intratumoral fraction of KLL-specific T cells (about 1.9-18% versus about 0-0.14%). More unique KLL-specific clonotypes in tumors (roughly 5-108 vs 0-3) was associated with a significant MCC-specific survival advantage (P = 0.0051). One limitation of the study is the small sample size (n ≈ 12 patients).

Receptors were amplified or captured by the immunoSEQ multiplex PCR assay. Genomic DNA extraction, TRB sequencing and normalization were carried out by Adaptive Biotechnologies (Seattle, WA). In the original analysis: To compute clonality, the Shannon entropy of productive TRB sequences was normalized by log2 of unique productive sequences and then subtracted from one. KLL-specific clonotypes in tumors were identified by matching TCRbeta CDR3 amino acid sequences with those from each patient's tetramer-sorted sample. TCRdb carries this immuneACCESS record with in-frame sequences only. Its versions omit some clonotypes, under half of them owing to an unresolved V gene in the studies checked, with the rest unexplained. That table supplies the V and J calls and clone size; D and trimming were determined from the DNA. The sample has more than 20,000 clones on record, about 85% of them singletons. About 2.9% of the sample lies in the top ten.

All patients' tumors stained robustly positive for Merkel cell polyomavirus Large T antigen by immunohistochemistry. About a dozen Merkel cell carcinoma patients were included, each with robust KLL-tetramer+ populations (above 0.04% of CD8+ T cells) in blood and/or cultured TIL. All patients were Caucasian, with a median age of about 60 years and a range of about 50 to 85 years. Lymph node tumors were analyzed for patients with unknown primaries who presented with nodal disease, or when there was not enough primary tissue. As for this clone: It has no known antigen specificity. Within one base of it there is no much larger clone, and no base qualities were kept. The same CDR3 is also encoded by other DNA sequences in this sample.

Looking up the germline V gene (reference sequence) yields CDR1 GTSNPN and CDR2 SVGIG. The CDR3 runs 12 amino acids, cysteine and phenylalanine included. The entry retains the CDR3 DNA only, 36 bases that are in frame from base 1. V loses 8 bases of germline sequence and J loses 3 bases, and the interval between the two ends is 11 bases. The receptor was derived from a man aged 45 to 65 with Merkel cell carcinoma. The chain couples TRBV30 to TRBJ2-1; the best D guess is TRBD1, with 5 bases matching. Sequencing was performed on lymph node tissue. The DNA sequence is as follows: TGTGCCGGGGCCAGGCTCTACAATGAGCAGTTCTTC. Its translation is CAGARLYNEQFF.